This TCR beta chain was recorded in a study of cytotoxic CD8 clonotypes in ibrutinib-treated CLL (dated by TCRdb to the early 2020s). About the full investigation: The cohort included about 15 treatment-naive and roughly 10 relapsed/refractory patients; about 17 were IGHV unmutated. Partial responses were observed in 24 patients and complete responses in 2; after a median follow-up of 68 months, remission was maintained in roughly 14 patients and progression was observed in some 12. Response samples were obtained after a median of 12 months of treatment, with a range of roughly 6 to 40 months. On average, each sample had roughly 260,000 productive templates and more than 75,000 productive rearrangements. Of the roughly 86 people in the trial, 25 to 30 had longitudinal samples available. Cryopreserved peripheral blood mononuclear cells were obtained before treatment, at response, and at either sustained remission or disease progression. Patients were still on ibrutinib when every remission and progressive disease sample was collected. Here is what the overall study found, with its caveats: Sampling times were not matched between patients in sustained remission and patients whose disease was progressing, and lymph node repertoires were not examined. At ibrutinib response clonality went up, during sustained remission it held steady, and at progression it dropped back toward baseline. Baseline clonality was found to be higher than that of age-matched healthy donors and was strongly correlated with circulating CD8+ T-cell counts. Public clonotypes were rare and either shrank or stayed stable during treatment, and the rise in clonality at ibrutinib response reflected expansion of private clonotypes.

This specimen's time point label, per the study, means: progressive disease on ibrutinib. Approximately 2 micrograms of genomic DNA were extracted from cryopreserved PBMCs for TCR beta library preparation. High-throughput TCR beta sequencing was performed on longitudinal blood samples from CLL patients receiving ibrutinib monotherapy. Patients were enrolled in a phase 2 open-label single-center ibrutinib monotherapy trial. On this clone itself: What this receptor recognizes is not known. Base qualities are not at hand, and no much larger clone is one base apart.

The goal of deep resolution MiSeq sequencing was a depth between 1 in 1 million and 1 in 200,000 T cells, and coverage averaged 10x per clonotype. TCR beta libraries were generated with the immunoSEQ hsTCRB Kit. Regarding the original processing steps: ImmunoSEQ Data Assistant and ImmunoSEQ Analyzer were used for data analysis, and V, D and J genes were assigned according to IMGT definitions. Clonality was computed as one minus normalized Shannon entropy of productive rearrangement frequencies, ranging from 0 to 1. Public clonotype analysis was restricted to overrepresented clonotypes comprising at least 0.05% of each patient's repertoire. Some 13 repertoires from age-matched healthy donors, obtained from immuneACCESS, served as clonality controls. The clones in this table, taken by TCRdb from immuneACCESS, are in-frame only. Not every clone is retained; where verified, under half of the shortfall comes from an unresolved V gene, and the cause of the rest is unknown. V and J calls and clone size are those listed in that table; D and trimming were worked out from the DNA. In this sample the table shows 150,000 to 200,000 clones, over 75% of which occur a single time. Together, the top ten hold around 3.1% of the sample.

The trim is 0 bases for V and 6 bases for J, with a gap of 12 bases between the germline ends. The CDR3 contains 14 residues, cysteine and phenylalanine counted. Only the CDR3 part of the read is kept: 42 bases, read in frame from the first base. In the germline V gene, CDR1 corresponds to SGHRS and CDR2 to YFSETQ. This clonotype was sampled from a human donor with chronic lymphocytic leukemia. The sample was PBMCs, taken at disease progression, from a patient treated with ibrutinib. The chain was built from TRBV5-1 and TRBJ1-2; too little of a D gene remains to name it. The CDR3 region reads CASSLVLHLNGYTF. The DNA reads as follows: TGCGCCAGCAGCTTGGTTCTCCATCTCAATGGCTACACCTTC.